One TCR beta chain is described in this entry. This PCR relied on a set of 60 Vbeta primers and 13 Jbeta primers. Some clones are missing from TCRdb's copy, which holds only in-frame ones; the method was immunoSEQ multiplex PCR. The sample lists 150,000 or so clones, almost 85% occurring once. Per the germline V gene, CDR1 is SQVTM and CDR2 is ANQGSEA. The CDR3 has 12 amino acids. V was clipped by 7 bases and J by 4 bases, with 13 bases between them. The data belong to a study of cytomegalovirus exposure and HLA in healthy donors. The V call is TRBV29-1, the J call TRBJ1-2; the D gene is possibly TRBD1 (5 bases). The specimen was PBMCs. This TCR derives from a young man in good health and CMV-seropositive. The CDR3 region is CSALLTAYGYTF. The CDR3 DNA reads TGCAGCGCCCTCCTGACAGCCTATGGCTACACCTTC.